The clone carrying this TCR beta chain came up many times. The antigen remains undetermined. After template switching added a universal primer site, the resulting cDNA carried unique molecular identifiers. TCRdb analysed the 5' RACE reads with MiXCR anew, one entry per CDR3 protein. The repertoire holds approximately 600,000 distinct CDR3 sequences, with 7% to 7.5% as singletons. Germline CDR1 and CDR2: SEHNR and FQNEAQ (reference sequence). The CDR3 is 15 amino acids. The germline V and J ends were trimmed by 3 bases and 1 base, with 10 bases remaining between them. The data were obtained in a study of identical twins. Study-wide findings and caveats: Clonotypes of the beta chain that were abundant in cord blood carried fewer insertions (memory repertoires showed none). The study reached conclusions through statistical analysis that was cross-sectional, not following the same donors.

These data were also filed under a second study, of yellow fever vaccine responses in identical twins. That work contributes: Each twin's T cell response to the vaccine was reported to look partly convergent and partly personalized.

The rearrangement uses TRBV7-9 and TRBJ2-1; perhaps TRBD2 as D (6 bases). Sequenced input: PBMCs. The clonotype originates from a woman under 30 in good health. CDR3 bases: TGTGCCAGCAGCTTTTTGGGGGGTTCCTACAATGAGCAGTTCTTC. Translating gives CASSFLGGSYNEQFF.